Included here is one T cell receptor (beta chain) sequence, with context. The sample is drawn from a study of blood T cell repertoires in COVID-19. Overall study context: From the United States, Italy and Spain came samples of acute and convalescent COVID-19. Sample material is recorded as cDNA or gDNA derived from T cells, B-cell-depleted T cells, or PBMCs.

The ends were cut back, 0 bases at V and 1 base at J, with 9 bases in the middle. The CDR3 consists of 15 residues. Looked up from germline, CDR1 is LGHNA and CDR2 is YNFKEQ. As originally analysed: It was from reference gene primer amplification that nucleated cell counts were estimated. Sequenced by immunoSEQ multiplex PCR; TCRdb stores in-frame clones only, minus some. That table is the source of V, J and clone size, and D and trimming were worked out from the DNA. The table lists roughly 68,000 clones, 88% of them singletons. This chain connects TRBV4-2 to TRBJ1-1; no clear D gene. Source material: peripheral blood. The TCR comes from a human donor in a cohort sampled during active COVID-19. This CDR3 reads CASSQEFTGNTEAFF. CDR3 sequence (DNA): TGTGCCAGCAGCCAAGAATTTACGGGGAACACTGAAGCTTTCTTT.